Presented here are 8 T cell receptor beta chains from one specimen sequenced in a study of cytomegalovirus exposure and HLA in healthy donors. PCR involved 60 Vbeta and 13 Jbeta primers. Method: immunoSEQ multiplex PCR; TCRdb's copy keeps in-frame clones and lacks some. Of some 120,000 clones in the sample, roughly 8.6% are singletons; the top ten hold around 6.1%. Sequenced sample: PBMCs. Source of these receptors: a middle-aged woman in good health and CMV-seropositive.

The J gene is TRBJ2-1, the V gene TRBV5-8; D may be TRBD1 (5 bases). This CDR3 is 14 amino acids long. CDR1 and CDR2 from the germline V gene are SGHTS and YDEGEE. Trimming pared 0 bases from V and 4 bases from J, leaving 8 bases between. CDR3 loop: CASSLGPGYNEQFF. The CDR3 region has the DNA TGTGCCAGCAGCTTGGGGCCAGGGTACAATGAGCAGTTCTTC.

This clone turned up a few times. The CDR3 DNA reads TGTGCCAGCTCCCCTGAGACCGGGGAGCTGTTTTTT. Translated: CASSPETGELFF. V usage is TRBV18 and J usage is TRBJ2-2; no clear D. Germline V gene sequence: CDR1 KGHSH, CDR2 LQKENI. The length of the CDR3 is 12 residues. V gave up 6 bases and J gave up 5 bases, with 7 bases separating them.

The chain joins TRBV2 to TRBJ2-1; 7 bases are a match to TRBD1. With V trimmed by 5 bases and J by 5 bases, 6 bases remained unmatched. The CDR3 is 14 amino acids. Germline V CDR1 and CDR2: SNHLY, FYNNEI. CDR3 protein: CASSYPGQHNEQFF. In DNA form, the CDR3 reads TGTGCCAGCAGTTATCCGGGACAGCACAATGAGCAGTTCTTC.

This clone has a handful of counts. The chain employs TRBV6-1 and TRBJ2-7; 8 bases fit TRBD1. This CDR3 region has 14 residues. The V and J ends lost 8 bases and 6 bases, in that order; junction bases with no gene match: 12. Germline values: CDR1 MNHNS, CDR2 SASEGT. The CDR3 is CASGLGQGLGEQYF. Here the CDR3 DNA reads TGTGCCAGCGGCCTAGGACAGGGTCTTGGCGAGCAGTACTTC.

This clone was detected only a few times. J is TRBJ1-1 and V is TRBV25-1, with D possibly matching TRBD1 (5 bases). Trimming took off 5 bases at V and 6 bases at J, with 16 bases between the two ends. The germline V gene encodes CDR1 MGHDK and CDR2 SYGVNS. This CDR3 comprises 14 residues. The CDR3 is CASSQAGPYPEAFF. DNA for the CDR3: TGTGCCAGCAGTCAGGCAGGGCCGTATCCTGAAGCTTTCTTT. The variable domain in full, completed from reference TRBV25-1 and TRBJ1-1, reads EADIYQTPRYLVIGTGKKITLECSQTMGHDKMYWYQQDPGMELHLIHYSYGVNSTEKGDLSSESTVSRIRTEHFPLTLESARPSHTSQYLCASSQAGPYPEAFFGQGTRLTVV.

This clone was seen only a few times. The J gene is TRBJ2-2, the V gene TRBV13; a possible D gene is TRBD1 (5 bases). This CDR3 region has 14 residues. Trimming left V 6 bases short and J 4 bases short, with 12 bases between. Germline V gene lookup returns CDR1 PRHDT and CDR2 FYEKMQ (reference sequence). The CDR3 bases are TGTGCCAGCAGTCCCACAGGAGTCACCGGGGAGCTGTTTTTT. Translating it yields CASSPTGVTGELFF.

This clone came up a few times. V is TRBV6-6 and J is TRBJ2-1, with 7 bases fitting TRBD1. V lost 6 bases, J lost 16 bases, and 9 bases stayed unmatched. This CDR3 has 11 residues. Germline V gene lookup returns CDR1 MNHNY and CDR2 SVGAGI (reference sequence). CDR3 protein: CASSDGTVQFF. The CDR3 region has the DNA TGTGCCAGCAGCGACGGGACAGTCCAATTCTTC.

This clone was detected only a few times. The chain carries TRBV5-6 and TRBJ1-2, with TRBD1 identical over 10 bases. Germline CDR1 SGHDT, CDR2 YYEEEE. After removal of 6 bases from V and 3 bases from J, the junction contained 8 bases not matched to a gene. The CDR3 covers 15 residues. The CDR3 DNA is TGTGCCAGCACCCCGTGGACAGGGGGATACTATGGCTACACCTTC. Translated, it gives CASTPWTGGYYGYTF.